This passage covers 9 T cell receptor beta chains from one sample sequenced in a study of cytotoxic CD8 clonotypes in ibrutinib-treated CLL (dated by TCRdb to about 2021). The library was made by the immunoSEQ multiplex PCR assay. TCRdb limited this immuneACCESS table to in-frame rearrangements with V and J called. A share of clones is missing; checked studies link under half to unresolved V genes, and the rest is unexplained. Recorded for this sample are 70,000 to 85,000 clones; more than 75% of them occurred a single time. Jointly, the top ten make up roughly 8% of the sample. The sample's time point label, in plain terms: progressive disease on ibrutinib. Sequenced material: PBMCs, taken at disease progression, from a patient treated with ibrutinib. These receptor sequences come from a human donor with chronic lymphocytic leukemia.

The J gene is TRBJ1-1, the V gene TRBV19, with 8 bases that match TRBD1. The trim removed 5 bases at V and 0 bases at J, leaving 5 bases unmatched. The CDR3 spans 15 residues. CDR1 and CDR2 from the germline V gene are LNHDA and SQIVND (reference sequence). The CDR3 is CASSSGQGLNTEAFF. DNA for the CDR3: TGTGCCAGTAGTTCCGGACAGGGCCTGAACACTGAAGCTTTCTTT.

This clone is judged medium-sized. Other DNA sequences in this specimen translate into the identical CDR3. CDR3 bases: TGTGCCAGCAGCTTTGGTTGGGGGGGCGGAAACACCATATATTTT. Protein: CASSFGWGGGNTIYF. The genes are TRBV7-9 and TRBJ1-3; D may be TRBD1 (6 bases). Trimming shortened V by 3 bases and J by 4 bases, and 13 bases separated the two germline ends. Looked up from germline, CDR1 is SEHNR and CDR2 is FQNEAQ (reference sequence). The CDR3 contains 15 residues.

This rearrangement joins TRBV6-1 to TRBJ2-3; a weak D match, TRBD1 (5 bases). CDR3 length equals 12 residues. V was pared by 7 bases and J by 4 bases, with 9 bases between. The germline V gene encodes CDR1 MNHNS and CDR2 SASEGT. The CDR3 loop is CASNQGSDTQYF. CDR3 sequence (DNA): TGTGCCAGCAACCAGGGTTCAGATACGCAGTATTTT.

This chain connects TRBV10-3 to TRBJ2-7, with a possible D match to TRBD2 (5 bases). The V end lost 7 bases, the J end lost 0 bases, and 10 bases lay between the germline ends. This CDR3 has 13 amino acids. Germline lookup yields CDR1 ENHRY and CDR2 SYGVKD. DNA for the CDR3: TGTGCCATCAAGAGGGATGCCTCCTACGAGCAGTACTTC. This translates into CAIKRDASYEQYF.

This chain links TRBV6-1 with TRBJ2-7; the match to TRBD2 covers 8 bases. V trimming: 5 bases; J trimming: 4 bases; junction bases outside the gene matches: 4. The CDR3 is 13 residues long. The germline V gene has CDR1 MNHNS and CDR2 SASEGT. The CDR3 nucleotides are TGTGCCAGCAGTATGGGACTAGAGTACGAGCAGTACTTC. Translated, it gives CASSMGLEYEQYF.

The chain joins TRBV19 to TRBJ1-1, with D hard to call. CDR1 is LNHDA, CDR2 SQIVND, per germline (reference sequence). V lost 8 bases to trimming and J lost 2 bases, with 15 bases between them. There are 14 residues in the CDR3. In nucleotides, the CDR3 is TGTGCCAGTCAGAAAGCTAATTCTAACACTGAAGCTTTCTTT. Its translation: CASQKANSNTEAFF.

This chain connects TRBV11-2 to TRBJ1-1; D not certain. From germline, CDR1 is SGHAT and CDR2 FQNNGV. V was trimmed by 1 base and J by 8 bases, leaving 17 bases between them. The CDR3 contains 15 residues. CDR3 sequence (DNA): TGTGCCAGCAGCTTAGCTCGCCGGGTGATCGCCGAAGCTTTCTTT. Translated, it gives CASSLARRVIAEAFF.

The CDR3 DNA reads as TGTGCCAGCTCACCACAAATTTCGGGGGCTACTGAAGCTTTCTTT. Protein: CASSPQISGATEAFF. The chain is built from TRBV18 and TRBJ1-1, with D perhaps TRBD1 (6 bases). The V gene's germline CDR1 is KGHSH and CDR2 LQKENI. Trimming pared 1 base from V and 5 bases from J, leaving 14 bases between. This CDR3 has 15 amino acids.

The chain links TRBV10-3 to TRBJ2-7, with TRBD2 matching over 11 bases. Germline V gene data show CDR1 as ENHRY and CDR2 as SYGVKD. The CDR3 length is 14 residues. Trimming cost V 5 bases and J 3 bases; bases outside gene matches: 3. The CDR3 nucleotides are TGTGCCATCAGTCCTAGCGGGGGGTACTACGAGCAGTACTTC. It translates to CAISPSGGYYEQYF.